This T cell receptor beta chain derives from a study of human T cells and chemical hapten exposure. The study, taken as a whole, reports: Expanded TCRs produced significantly more large CDR3 similarity clusters than controls did. DPC sensitization left the count of TCRs above 1 in 1000 unchanged.

CDR3 length: 17 residues. Germline-derived CDR1 and CDR2 are SGHVS and FNYEAQ. Per the authors' pipeline: Samples ranged from about 23,224 to 700,000 TCRs, with a median of 95,638. One entry per CDR3 protein results from TCRdb running MiXCR on the RACE reads. The V and J calls were determined by TCRdb, not by the authors. The sample has about 82,000 distinct CDR3 sequences; around 13% are singletons. Time point defined: patch test 3, about 24 weeks after DPC sensitization. Treatment: therapeutic diphenylcyclopropenone sensitization with weekly scalp DPC. Venepuncture was done earlier than the placement of each patch test. Comments on this clonotype: As yet, its antigen is unknown. At one of its ends the junction is not consistent with the germline gene, which may arise from a read error.

Sequences were derived from whole blood, sampled in connection with sensitization to the hapten diphenylcyclopropenone (DPC). The sequence came from a woman between 45 and 65 years old with alopecia areata. Some clones in this sample may be carry-over from other donors' samples. The gene calls are TRBV7-6 and TRBJ2-2; D ambiguous. The chain's CDR3 is CACSLIPVPVDTGELFF. CDR3 bases: TGTGCCTGCAGCTTAATTCCAGTGCCCGTGGACACCGGGGAGCTGTTTTTT.